These 10 T cell receptor beta chains share one sample of origin, sequenced in a study of blood T cell repertoires in COVID-19. Sequenced by immunoSEQ multiplex PCR; TCRdb stores in-frame clones only, minus some. The sample carries approximately 290,000 clones, around nine tenths recorded once. Sequencing was carried out using PBMCs or T cells enriched from blood (not recorded which). All receptors come from a woman in her twenties or thirties who had recovered from COVID-19.

The count of this clone is one. The gene calls are TRBV14 and TRBJ1-6; D possibly corresponds to TRBD1 (6 bases). V was pared by 1 base and J by 6 bases, with 10 bases between. Germline V gene lookup returns CDR1 SGHDN and CDR2 FVKESK. The CDR3 has 15 amino acids. The CDR3 bases are TGTGCCAGCAGCCAAGGCAGGGGAGCTAATTCACCCCTCCACTTT. This sequence encodes CASSQGRGANSPLHF.

The chain couples TRBV9 to TRBJ2-6; the match to TRBD1 covers 7 bases. Unmatched junction bases numbered 9, after V lost 3 bases and J lost 0 bases. Germline V gives CDR1 SGDLS, CDR2 YYNGEE. This CDR3 has 18 amino acids. The CDR3 nucleotides read TGTGCCAGCAGCGGTCGGGACAGATTAACCTCTGGGGCCAACGTCCTGACTTTC. Its protein product is CASSGRDRLTSGANVLTF.

This clone occurred many times. This chain uses TRBV15 with TRBJ1-2; 8 bases agree with TRBD1. CDR1 and CDR2 (germline): LNHNV, YYDKDF (reference sequence). The CDR3 covers 13 residues. The junction had 3 bases not matched to a gene; V was cut back by 5 bases and J by 4 bases. In nucleotides, the CDR3 is TGTGCCACCAGCCACGACAGGGGCTATGGCTACACCTTC. It codes for CATSHDRGYGYTF.

V gene TRBV7-9 combines with J gene TRBJ2-3, with D maybe TRBD2 (6 bases). V shed 8 bases and J shed 4 bases, with 19 bases lying between them. The CDR3 contains 15 residues. Per germline, CDR1 SEHNR and CDR2 FQNEAQ (reference sequence). This CDR3 is CASGGTPPRSDTQYF. The CDR3 DNA follows: TGTGCCAGCGGAGGGACTCCTCCACGGTCAGATACGCAGTATTTT.

This chain uses TRBV18 with TRBJ2-5; TRBD1 matches 10 bases. Germline lookup yields CDR1 KGHSH and CDR2 LQKENI. The CDR3 extends over 15 amino acids. V was clipped by 4 bases and J by 4 bases; unmatched bases: 6. The CDR3 DNA reads as TGTGCCAGCTCACAGAAGACAGGGGGCCTAGAGACCCAGTACTTC. Its translation: CASSQKTGGLETQYF.

V and J are TRBV25-1 and TRBJ2-2; TRBD2 agrees at 10 bases. In germline, CDR1 is MGHDK, CDR2 SYGVNS. There are 15 residues in the CDR3. With V trimmed by 5 bases and J by 5 bases, 5 bases remained unmatched. The CDR3 here is CASSTLAGATGELFF. The CDR3 nucleotides read TGTGCCAGCAGTACGCTAGCGGGAGCGACCGGGGAGCTGTTTTTT. Drawing the rest from reference TRBV25-1 and TRBJ2-2, the complete variable domain is EADIYQTPRYLVIGTGKKITLECSQTMGHDKMYWYQQDPGMELHLIHYSYGVNSTEKGDLSSESTVSRIRTEHFPLTLESARPSHTSQYLCASSTLAGATGELFFGEGSRLTVL.

The chain couples TRBV28 to TRBJ2-7; the match to TRBD1 covers 9 bases. The CDR3 consists of 14 residues. V lost 3 bases and J lost 2; bases outside the gene matches: 2. Germline V CDR1 and CDR2: MDHEN, SYDVKM. DNA of the CDR3: TGTGCCAGCAGTTTGGGACAGGGCACCTACGAGCAGTACTTC. Residues: CASSLGQGTYEQYF.

Worth noting for this clone: The same CDR3 also results from other DNA sequences found in this sample. The chain couples TRBV2 to TRBJ2-7; 7 bases are shared with TRBD1. CDR1 and CDR2 (germline): SNHLY, FYNNEI. V was clipped by 7 bases and J by 0 bases; unmatched bases: 6. This CDR3 region has 14 residues. DNA for the CDR3: TGTGCCAGCAAGGAACAGGGGCCCTCCTACGAGCAGTACTTC. Its translation is CASKEQGPSYEQYF.

The chain carries TRBV5-6 and TRBJ2-7; D remains ambiguous. The V and J ends lost 4 bases and 5 bases respectively, with 22 bases between them. Per germline, CDR1 SGHDT and CDR2 YYEEEE. The CDR3 totals 16 residues. The CDR3 spells CASSPQAPRPVDEQYF. The CDR3, as DNA: TGTGCCAGCAGCCCCCAGGCCCCGAGACCCGTCGACGAGCAGTACTTC.

The chain couples TRBV7-2 to TRBJ2-1; 8 nucleotides align to TRBD2. The CDR3 extends over 16 amino acids. Germline lookup yields CDR1 SGHTA and CDR2 FQGNSA. Germline trimming cut 5 bases from V and 4 bases from J; bases unmatched to any gene: 10. DNA for the CDR3: TGTGCCAGCAGCCCTCTAGCGGGCCCCAATTACAATGAGCAGTTCTTC. It is translated as CASSPLAGPNYNEQFF.